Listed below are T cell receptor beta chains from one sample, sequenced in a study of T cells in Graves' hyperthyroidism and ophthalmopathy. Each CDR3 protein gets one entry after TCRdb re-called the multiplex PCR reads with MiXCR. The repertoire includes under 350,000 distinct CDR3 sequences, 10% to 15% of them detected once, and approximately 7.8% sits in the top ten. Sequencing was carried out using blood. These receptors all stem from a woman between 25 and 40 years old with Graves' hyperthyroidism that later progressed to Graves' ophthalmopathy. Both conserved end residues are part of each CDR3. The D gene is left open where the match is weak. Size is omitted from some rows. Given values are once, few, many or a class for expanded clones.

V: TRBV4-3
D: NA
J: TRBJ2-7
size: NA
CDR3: CASSPGSSGSPTYEQYF
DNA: TGCGCCAGCAGCCCGGGTTCCTCGGGTAGCCCCACCTACGAGCAGTACTTC

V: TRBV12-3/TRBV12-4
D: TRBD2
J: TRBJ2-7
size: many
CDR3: CASSGVGSGGRNEQYF
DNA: TGTGCCAGCAGTGGAGTGGGGAGCGGGGGCCGAAACGAGCAGTACTTC

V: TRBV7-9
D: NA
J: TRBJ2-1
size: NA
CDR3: CASSPTYGGPPSQFF
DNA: TGTGCCAGCAGCCCTACCTACGGGGGCCCCCCTTCACAGTTCTTC

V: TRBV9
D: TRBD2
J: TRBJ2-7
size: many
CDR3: CASSAGTSGIYEQYF
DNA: TGTGCCAGCAGCGCCGGGACTAGCGGGATCTACGAGCAGTACTTC

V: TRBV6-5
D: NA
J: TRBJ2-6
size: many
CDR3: CASSYGRGGANVLTF
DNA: TGTGCCAGCAGTTACGGACGAGGAGGGGCCAACGTCCTGACTTTC

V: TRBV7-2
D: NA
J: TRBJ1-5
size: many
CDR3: CASSPGAGASNQPQHF
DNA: TGTGCCAGCAGCCCCGGGGCAGGGGCGAGCAATCAGCCCCAGCATTTT

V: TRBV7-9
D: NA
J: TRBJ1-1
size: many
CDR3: CASSQGGGMNTEAFF
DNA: TGTGCCAGCAGTCAGGGTGGGGGGATGAACACTGAAGCTTTCTTT

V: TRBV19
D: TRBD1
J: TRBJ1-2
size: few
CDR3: CASSTSGQALYGYTF
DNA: TGTGCCAGTAGTACCTCTGGACAGGCGCTCTATGGCTACACCTTC

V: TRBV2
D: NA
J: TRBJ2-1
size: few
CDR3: CASSVLYNEQFF
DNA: TGTGCCAGCAGTGTCTTGTACAATGAGCAGTTCTTC

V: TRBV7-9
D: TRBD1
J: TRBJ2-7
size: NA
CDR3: CASSPGTETSYEQYF
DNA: TGTGCCAGCAGCCCGGGGACAGAAACCTCCTACGAGCAGTACTTC